Shown below are 21 T cell receptor beta chains from a single sample sequenced in a study of blood T cell repertoires in COVID-19. Sequenced by immunoSEQ multiplex PCR; TCRdb stores in-frame clones only, minus some. The data show approximately 300,000 clones, approximately 85% seen once. The sample taken for sequencing was peripheral blood. Receptors originate from a human donor with COVID-19, enrolled during active disease. The donor label of this sample is uncertain.

The chain carries TRBV3-1 (or the pseudogene TRBV3-2) and TRBJ1-2; TRBD1 matches at 8 bases. Germline-derived CDR1 and CDR2 are LGHDT and YNNKEL (reference sequence). V shed 1 base, J shed 7 bases, and the junction held 5 bases outside the gene matches. The CDR3 is made up of 14 amino acids. In nucleotides, the CDR3 is TGTGCCAGCAGCCAAGGGGCAGGGGGCTCTGGCTACACCTTC. Protein sequence: CASSQGAGGSGYTF.

The chain links TRBV11-3 to TRBJ2-7, with 11 bases aligning to TRBD2. The CDR3 covers 15 residues. J lost 6 bases, V lost 5 bases, and 9 bases had no gene match. Per the germline V gene, CDR1 is SGHNT and CDR2 is YENEEA. The CDR3 bases are TGTGCCAGCAGCCGATCCACTAGCGGGAGTACCGAGCAGTACTTC. Amino acids: CASSRSTSGSTEQYF.

The V call is TRBV3-1 (or the pseudogene TRBV3-2), the J call TRBJ2-7; 14 bases match TRBD2. The CDR3 sequence is 17 residues long. V lost 3 bases and J lost 4; bases outside the gene matches: 8. CDR1 LGHDT and CDR2 YNNKEL come from the germline V gene (reference sequence). The DNA of the CDR3 is TGTGCCAGCAGCCATTTTACGGGACTAGCGGGAGCTTACGAGCAGTACTTC. Protein product: CASSHFTGLAGAYEQYF.

The J gene is TRBJ2-7, the V gene TRBV10-3, with 11 nucleotides matching TRBD2. The J segment lost 2 bases and the V segment lost 4 bases, leaving 7 bases of the junction unmatched. CDR3 length equals 16 residues. CDR1 and CDR2 from the germline V gene are ENHRY and SYGVKD. The CDR3 sequence: CAISGAGLAETYEQYF. In DNA, the CDR3 is TGTGCCATCAGTGGGGCGGGACTAGCGGAAACCTACGAGCAGTACTTC.

A remark on this clone: Other DNA sequences of this sample code for an identical CDR3. The rearrangement uses TRBV27 and TRBJ1-5, with D tentatively TRBD1 (6 bases). The V gene's germline CDR1 is MNHEY and CDR2 SMNVEV (reference sequence). V lost 5 bases to trimming and J lost 3 bases, with 14 bases between them. The CDR3 has 15 amino acids. The CDR3 is CASSPAGQINQPQHF. Here the CDR3 DNA reads TGTGCCAGCAGTCCTGCAGGACAGATCAATCAGCCCCAGCATTTT.

This chain joins TRBV10-1 and TRBJ2-7, with D maybe TRBD2 (6 bases). The V gene lost 5 bases and the J gene lost 3 bases, with 14 bases spanning the gap. The CDR3 length is 14 residues. CDR1 and CDR2 (germline): WNHNN, SYGVQD (reference sequence). The CDR3 reads CASSIPGLHYEQYF. The CDR3 bases are TGCGCCAGCAGTATACCGGGACTCCACTACGAGCAGTACTTC.

The rearrangement links TRBV5-1 to TRBJ2-3; 8 bases agree with TRBD2. The CDR3 contains 17 residues. Germline V gene data show CDR1 as SGHRS and CDR2 as YFSETQ. Germline trimming cut 2 bases from V and 0 bases from J; bases unmatched to any gene: 8. The CDR3 is CASSLSLAGPSTDTQYF. CDR3 sequence (DNA): TGCGCCAGCAGCTTAAGCCTAGCGGGCCCTAGCACAGATACGCAGTATTTT.

This rearrangement joins TRBV28 to TRBJ1-3, with TRBD1 as a possible D gene (6 bases). CDR1 and CDR2 (germline): MDHEN, SYDVKM. The CDR3 is 16 residues long. The germline V and J ends were trimmed by 7 bases and 4 bases, with 20 bases remaining between them. CDR3 sequence (DNA): TGTGCCAGCACTCCTTGGGGGCAGGGGCCCGGAAACACCATATATTTT. It encodes CASTPWGQGPGNTIYF.

This clone was recorded only once. The chain combines TRBV5-5 with TRBJ2-1; TRBD2 matches at 14 bases. The CDR3 runs to 18 residues. CDR1 SGHKS and CDR2 YYEKEE come from the germline V gene (reference sequence). After removal of 4 bases from V and 5 bases from J, the junction contained 11 bases not matched to a gene. The CDR3 DNA sequence: TGTGCCAGCAGCGCAGCCGGGACTAGCGGGAGAGGTAACAATGAGCAGTTCTTC. It encodes CASSAAGTSGRGNNEQFF.

The rearrangement joins TRBV18 to TRBJ1-1; D not resolved. From germline, CDR1 is KGHSH and CDR2 LQKENI. The CDR3 has 14 amino acids. V was clipped by 5 bases and J by 4 bases, with 14 bases between them. In nucleotides, the CDR3 is TGTGCCAGCTCAGCCACGGGTGAATCCACTGAAGCTTTCTTT. Translating gives CASSATGESTEAFF.

The chain recombines TRBV7-8 with TRBJ1-5, with 8 bases identical to TRBD1. CDR3 length: 16 amino acids. CDR1 and CDR2 from the germline V gene are SGHVS and FQNEAQ. The J segment lost 3 bases and the V segment lost 2 bases, leaving 6 bases of the junction unmatched. This CDR3 is CASSLSAGGSNQPQHF. The CDR3 DNA reads as TGTGCCAGCAGCTTAAGTGCAGGGGGCTCCAATCAGCCCCAGCATTTT.

In its sample, this clone was seen once. The chain links TRBV2 to TRBJ1-2; D gene ambiguous. V gave up 4 bases and J gave up 1 base, with 7 bases separating them. The CDR3 spans 13 residues. Germline V gives CDR1 SNHLY, CDR2 FYNNEI. Here the CDR3 reads CASSAGSNYGYTF. The CDR3, as DNA: TGTGCCAGCAGTGCTGGGAGTAACTATGGCTACACCTTC.

CDR3 coding DNA: TGTGCCAGCAGCACAGGGGGCGGCTTCCGGGGGGATGGCTACACCTTC. It translates to CASSTGGGFRGDGYTF. The chain joins TRBV28 to TRBJ1-2; 9 bases match TRBD1. Per the germline V gene, CDR1 is MDHEN and CDR2 is SYDVKM. V trimming: 6 bases; J trimming: 6 bases; junction bases outside the gene matches: 14. The CDR3 is made up of 16 amino acids.

This chain uses TRBV19 with TRBJ1-4; D ambiguous. V dropped 1 base and J dropped 0 bases, with 9 bases sitting between them. Germline V lookup: CDR1 LNHDA, CDR2 SQIVND (reference sequence). The length of the CDR3 is 16 residues. The CDR3 region is CASSIVAEPTNEKLFF. The DNA for the CDR3 is TGTGCCAGTAGTATAGTTGCGGAGCCAACTAATGAAAAACTGTTTTTT.

The chain employs TRBV5-4 and TRBJ2-1; 7 nucleotides line up with TRBD2. The trim removed 0 bases at V and 4 bases at J, leaving 4 bases unmatched. The CDR3 is made up of 15 amino acids. Germline CDR1 reads SGHNT; CDR2 reads YYREEE (reference sequence). The CDR3 coding sequence is TGTGCCAGCAGCTTGGTTGGGGGAGGGTACAATGAGCAGTTCTTC. Protein product: CASSLVGGGYNEQFF.

The V call is TRBV28, the J call TRBJ1-6; D gene uncertain. CDR1 and CDR2 from the germline V gene are MDHEN and SYDVKM. The CDR3 consists of 17 residues. Trimming left V 5 bases short and J 0 bases short, with 14 bases between. The CDR3 nucleotides read TGTGCCAGCAGTGGGCCTTATAGAAGCTCCTATAATTCACCCCTCCACTTT. As protein: CASSGPYRSSYNSPLHF. The full variable domain, rest sourced from reference TRBV28 and TRBJ1-6, is DVKVTQSSRYLVKRTGEKVFLECVQDMDHENMFWYRQDPGLGLRLIYFSYDVKMKEKGDIPEGYSVSREKKERFSLILESASTNQTSMYLCASSGPYRSSYNSPLHFGNGTRLTVT.

The CDR3 protein is CASSPGLVYYNEQFF. The CDR3 region has the DNA TGTGCCAGCAGCCCCGGACTAGTCTACTACAATGAGCAGTTCTTC. The V and J genes are TRBV11-3 and TRBJ2-1, with 7 bases aligning to TRBD2. The trim removed 5 bases at V and 3 bases at J, leaving 7 bases unmatched. Germline V CDR1 and CDR2: SGHNT, YENEEA. This CDR3 comprises 15 residues. The full variable domain, with the rest looked up from reference TRBV11-3 and TRBJ2-1, is EAGVVQSPRYKIIEKKQPVAFWCNPISGHNTLYWYLQNLGQGPELLIRYENEEAVDDSQLPKDRFSAERLKGVDSTLKIQPAELGDSAVYLCASSPGLVYYNEQFFGPGTRLTVL.

CDR3 sequence reads: CASSQVRGMSEKLFF. CDR3 DNA: TGTGCCAGCAGCCAAGTCAGGGGGATGAGTGAAAAACTGTTTTTT. The chain has TRBV14 and TRBJ1-4; the match to TRBD1 covers 7 bases. The junction had 6 bases not matched to a gene; V was cut back by 1 base and J by 7 bases. CDR3 length: 15 residues. The V gene's germline CDR1 is SGHDN and CDR2 FVKESK.

This chain joins TRBV19 and TRBJ2-7; 8 nucleotides align to TRBD1. Germline assignment: CDR1 LNHDA and CDR2 SQIVND (reference sequence). Trimming at V came to 2 bases and at J to 3 bases, leaving 6 bases not matched to a gene. There are 15 residues in the CDR3. The CDR3 region is CASSITGTGLYEQYF. CDR3 DNA: TGTGCCAGTAGTATAACCGGGACAGGACTCTACGAGCAGTACTTC.

This clone is a singleton in its sample. The V and J genes are TRBV5-1 and TRBJ2-3; D ambiguous. The CDR3 is 15 residues long. CDR1 and CDR2 from the germline V gene are SGHRS and YFSETQ. V dropped 0 bases and J dropped 6 bases, with 14 bases sitting between them. The CDR3 nucleotides read TGCGCCAGCAGCTTGGAACTAAGTACTTTGGATACGCAGTATTTT. Its protein is CASSLELSTLDTQYF.

CDR3 sequence (DNA): TGTGCCAGCAGTTCCAGGGATGCTGGAAACACCATATATTTT. Its protein is CASSSRDAGNTIYF. The chain couples TRBV6-5 to TRBJ1-3; maybe TRBD1 (5 bases). The ends were cut back, 4 bases at V and 2 bases at J, with 9 bases in the middle. This CDR3 comprises 14 residues. CDR1 MNHEY and CDR2 SVGAGI come from the germline V gene.